The 28 T cell receptor beta chains below were found in one sample sequenced in a study of T cell changes during pregnancy in multiple sclerosis. Using immunoSEQ multiplex PCR, the repertoire was profiled, and TCRdb retains in-frame clones only, with some absent. In the table there are 90,000 to 100,000 clones, 85% to 95% of which are singletons. Sequenced material: peripheral blood, taken in the first trimester of pregnancy. The source of these receptors is a female donor with multiple sclerosis, enrolled in a pregnancy study.

This chain joins TRBV19 and TRBJ1-4; D gene uncertain. The CDR3 spans 15 residues. V was shortened by 1 base and J by 7 bases, with 13 bases between the two germline ends. The germline CDR1 and CDR2 sequences are LNHDA and SQIVND (reference sequence). In nucleotides, the CDR3 is TGTGCCAGTAGTATAGGGAGAGCGCCTGGTGAAAAACTGTTTTTT. Its translation is CASSIGRAPGEKLFF. Together with reference TRBV19 and TRBJ1-4, the CDR3 gives the full variable domain: DGGITQSPKYLFRKEGQNVTLSCEQNLNHDAMYWYRQDPGQGLRLIYYSQIVNDFQKGDIAEGYSVSREKKESFPLTVTSAQKNPTAFYLCASSIGRAPGEKLFFGSGTQLSVL.

Here the CDR3 reads CASSLQMGGTFDQPQHF. DNA for the CDR3: TGTGCCAGCAGCCTCCAGATGGGAGGGACATTTGATCAGCCCCAGCATTTT. The chain recombines TRBV7-9 with TRBJ1-5; D possibly corresponds to TRBD1 (6 bases). Germline CDR1 and CDR2: SEHNR and FQNEAQ (reference sequence). V was cut by 5 bases and J by 5 bases, with 22 bases left in between. The CDR3 is 17 residues long.

The chain recombines TRBV7-9 with TRBJ1-1; TRBD1 aligns across 9 bases. Germline-derived CDR1 and CDR2 are SEHNR and FQNEAQ (reference sequence). The CDR3 sequence is 14 residues long. Trimming took 6 bases from V and 6 from J; bases not matched to a gene: 8. The chain's CDR3 is CASSTGGTSPEAFF. Here the CDR3 DNA reads TGTGCCAGCAGTACAGGGGGCACGAGTCCTGAAGCTTTCTTT.

This sequence joins TRBV5-1 and TRBJ1-1, with a weak D call TRBD1 (5 bases). This CDR3 spans 13 amino acids. The germline V gene has CDR1 SGHRS and CDR2 YFSETQ. Trimming removed 0 bases from V and 5 bases from J, with 8 bases in between. As DNA, the CDR3 is TGCGCCAGCAGCTTGGCAGGGAATACTGAAGCTTTCTTT. It specifies CASSLAGNTEAFF.

The CDR3 protein is CASSPGFTTGELFF. In nucleotides, the CDR3 is TGTGCCAGCAGTCCCGGGTTTACCACCGGGGAGCTGTTTTTT. This chain connects TRBV27 to TRBJ2-2; no clear D gene. The CDR3 is 14 residues long. Germline V CDR1 and CDR2: MNHEY, SMNVEV (reference sequence). V shed 5 bases and J shed 4 bases, with 11 bases lying between them.

The CDR3 DNA reads TGTGCCAGCAGCCAAGATAGCAATGAGCAGTTCTTC. Encoded protein: CASSQDSNEQFF. The chain couples TRBV4-2 to TRBJ2-1; D gene ambiguous. The V and J ends lost 0 bases and 6 bases respectively, with 3 bases between them. The CDR3 is made up of 12 amino acids. The V gene's germline CDR1 is LGHNA and CDR2 YNFKEQ.

The J gene is TRBJ2-7, the V gene TRBV27; D may be TRBD2 (6 bases). The V gene lost 2 bases and the J gene lost 4 bases, with 9 bases spanning the gap. The V gene's germline CDR1 is MNHEY and CDR2 SMNVEV (reference sequence). The CDR3 is made up of 13 amino acids. CDR3 loop: CASSLMAGYEQYF. CDR3 DNA: TGTGCCAGCAGTTTAATGGCGGGGTACGAGCAGTACTTC.

This chain connects TRBV9 to TRBJ1-2; 7 bases line up with TRBD1. The CDR3 extends over 16 amino acids. Germline lookup yields CDR1 SGDLS and CDR2 YYNGEE. The J segment lost 7 bases and the V segment lost 0 bases, leaving 12 bases of the junction unmatched. The CDR3 reads CASSVAGGGAVGGYTF. CDR3 sequence (DNA): TGTGCCAGCAGCGTAGCTGGAGGGGGCGCAGTAGGTGGCTACACCTTC.

The rearrangement uses TRBV11-2 and TRBJ2-7, with 11 bases that match TRBD2. The V segment lost 3 bases and the J segment 4 bases; nucleotides outside the gene matches: 5. This CDR3 contains 15 residues. From germline, CDR1 is SGHAT and CDR2 FQNNGV. The CDR3 region has the DNA TGTGCCAGCAGCTTCGGCCTAGCGGGGGGTTACGAGCAGTACTTC. This gives the protein CASSFGLAGGYEQYF. Full variable domain (remainder filled in from reference TRBV11-2 and TRBJ2-7): EAGVAQSPRYKIIEKRQSVAFWCNPISGHATLYWYQQILGQGPKLLIQFQNNGVVDDSQLPKDRFSAERLKGVDSTLKIQPAKLEDSAVYLCASSFGLAGGYEQYFGPGTRLTVT.

This rearrangement joins TRBV9 to TRBJ2-2, with 7 bases aligning to TRBD1. With V trimmed by 4 bases and J by 8 bases, 8 bases remained unmatched. This CDR3 is 14 amino acids long. CDR1 SGDLS and CDR2 YYNGEE come from the germline V gene. The CDR3 DNA reads TGTGCCAGCAGCCCCCCAACAGGGGCGGGGGAGCTGTTTTTT. Amino acid sequence: CASSPPTGAGELFF.

The chain couples TRBV21-1 to TRBJ1-2; the table names TRBD1, a call not compared with the DNA. TRBV21-1 is designated a pseudogene. The length of the CDR3 is 16 residues. CDR3: CASSTRDPGGAYGYTF. The DNA for the CDR3 is TGTGCCAGCAGCACCCGAGACCCAGGGGGCGCTTATGGCTACACCTTC.

The V call is TRBV7-9, the J call TRBJ2-1, with D unclear. The CDR3 consists of 14 residues. The V gene's germline CDR1 is SEHNR and CDR2 FQNEAQ (reference sequence). The V and J ends lost 1 base and 7 bases respectively, with 11 bases between them. The CDR3 nucleotides read TGTGCCAGCAGCTTAGGAGAGTTCTCGAATGAGCAGTTCTTC. Amino acids: CASSLGEFSNEQFF.

CDR3 coding DNA: TGTGCCAGTAGTAGGGCGGGACAGGGCGAAGGGGAGCAGTACTTC. This gives the protein CASSRAGQGEGEQYF. The chain is built from TRBV19 and TRBJ2-7, with 9 bases matching TRBD1. The CDR3 is made up of 15 amino acids. With V trimmed by 4 bases and J by 7 bases, 11 bases remained unmatched. The germline V gene has CDR1 LNHDA and CDR2 SQIVND (reference sequence).

V and J are TRBV27 and TRBJ2-7, with 11 bases fitting TRBD2. Germline CDR1 reads MNHEY; CDR2 reads SMNVEV (reference sequence). After removal of 4 bases from V and 2 bases from J, the junction contained 4 bases not matched to a gene. This CDR3 is built from 15 residues. The CDR3 DNA follows: TGTGCCAGCAGTTCGGGGACTAGCGGCACCTACGAGCAGTACTTC. Its protein product is CASSSGTSGTYEQYF.

The chain is built from TRBV6-5 and TRBJ1-2; no firm D call. The germline V and J ends were trimmed by 2 bases and 3 bases, with 7 bases remaining between them. This CDR3 is built from 13 residues. Germline V CDR1 and CDR2: MNHEY, SVGAGI. The CDR3 region has the DNA TGTGCCAGCAGTTACGATAGTGACTATGGCTACACCTTC. Its protein is CASSYDSDYGYTF.

V and J are TRBV9 and TRBJ2-1, with 8 nucleotides matching TRBD2. V shed 0 bases and J 7 bases; nucleotides not matched to a gene: 6. Germline V gene lookup returns CDR1 SGDLS and CDR2 YYNGEE. The CDR3 is 15 residues long. CDR3 protein: CASSVARGGRNEQFF. The CDR3 nucleotides are TGTGCCAGCAGCGTAGCTCGCGGGGGGCGGAATGAGCAGTTCTTC.

The chain joins TRBV7-2 to TRBJ1-5, with 7 positions matching TRBD1. CDR1 is SGHTA, CDR2 FQGNSA, per germline. There are 16 residues in the CDR3. V gave up 7 bases and J gave up 2 bases; unmatched junction bases: 11. CDR3 nucleotide sequence: TGTGCCAGCACCACTCCCGGAACAGGGGGCAATCAGCCCCAGCATTTT. This encodes CASTTPGTGGNQPQHF. Full variable domain (missing parts from reference TRBV7-2 and TRBJ1-5): GAGVSQSPSNKVTEKGKDVELRCDPISGHTALYWYRQSLGQGLEFLIYFQGNSAPDKSGLPSDRFSAERTGGSVSTLTIQRTQQEDSAVYLCASTTPGTGGNQPQHFGDGTRLSIL.

Written as DNA, the CDR3 is TGTGCCAGCAGCCCCTCTCCGGGGGTAATCTACGAGCAGTACTTC. Translation gives CASSPSPGVIYEQYF. The chain combines TRBV9 with TRBJ2-7; weak D call: TRBD2 (6 bases). V was clipped by 4 bases and J by 3 bases, with 17 bases between them. This CDR3 contains 15 residues. Germline V CDR1 and CDR2: SGDLS, YYNGEE.

This sequence joins TRBV27 and TRBJ2-7, with 10 bases aligning to TRBD2. The CDR3 consists of 15 residues. CDR1 and CDR2 (germline): MNHEY, SMNVEV (reference sequence). The ends lost 0 bases at V and 5 bases at J; junction bases unmatched: 4. CDR3 DNA sequence: TGTGCCAGCAGTTTATCAGCGGGGGGGCCTCACGAGCAGTACTTC. Translating it yields CASSLSAGGPHEQYF.

The CDR3 region is CASSEPPGLPYNEQFF. In nucleotides, the CDR3 is TGCGCCAGCAGTGAGCCTCCGGGACTACCCTACAATGAGCAGTTCTTC. The chain joins TRBV10-1 to TRBJ2-1, with 7 bases matching TRBD2. V lost 2 bases to trimming and J lost 2 bases; unmatched junction nucleotides: 6. Germline CDR1 reads WNHNN; CDR2 reads SYGVQD (reference sequence). There are 16 residues in the CDR3.

The rearrangement uses TRBV30 and TRBJ2-1; D remains ambiguous. CDR3 length: 14 amino acids. Germline V gene lookup returns CDR1 GTSNPN and CDR2 SVGIG (reference sequence). V was shortened by 2 bases and J by 6 bases, with 14 bases between the two germline ends. CDR3 sequence: CAWSLRSFGNEQFF. CDR3 nucleotides: TGTGCCTGGAGTCTGCGGAGTTTCGGCAATGAGCAGTTCTTC. The full variable domain, with the rest looked up from reference TRBV30 and TRBJ2-1, is SQTIHQWPATLVQPVGSPLSLECTVEGTSNPNLYWYRQAAGRGLQLLFYSVGIGQISSEVPQNLSASRPQDRQFILSSKKLLLSDSGFYLCAWSLRSFGNEQFFGPGTRLTVL.

This CDR3 is CASSTQGGTEAFF. CDR3 in DNA: TGTGCCAGCAGCACACAGGGTGGCACTGAAGCTTTCTTT. This chain uses TRBV6-6 with TRBJ1-1, with TRBD1 as a possible D gene (6 bases). The ends were cut back, 6 bases at V and 4 bases at J, with 12 bases in the middle. The CDR3 has 13 residues. Germline V CDR1 and CDR2: MNHNY, SVGAGI (reference sequence).

The CDR3 region has the DNA TGTGCCAGCAGCCATGTATCTAGCGGGGGGGCGTCAGATACGCAGTATTTT. Its translation: CASSHVSSGGASDTQYF. V gene TRBV4-2 combines with J gene TRBJ2-3; 12 bases fit TRBD2. There are 17 residues in the CDR3. J lost 4 bases, V lost 3 bases, and 8 bases had no gene match. CDR1 is LGHNA, CDR2 YNFKEQ, per germline.

J is TRBJ2-2 and V is TRBV11-2; unclear D gene. Deletions cut 3 bases from V and 5 bases from J, with 7 bases between. The CDR3 consists of 13 residues. Germline lookup yields CDR1 SGHAT and CDR2 FQNNGV. CDR3 nucleotide sequence: TGTGCCAGCAGCTTCCTTGTAACCGGGGAGCTGTTTTTT. It translates to CASSFLVTGELFF.

V usage is TRBV4-2 and J usage is TRBJ2-7; D ambiguous. Germline V gene lookup returns CDR1 LGHNA and CDR2 YNFKEQ. This CDR3 is built from 12 residues. V lost 0 bases, J lost 7 bases, and 7 bases lay in between. This CDR3 reads CASSQERLEQYF. For the CDR3, the DNA is TGTGCCAGCAGCCAAGAGAGGCTAGAGCAGTACTTC.

The V gene is TRBV6-6, the J gene TRBJ2-7; 9 positions match TRBD1. CDR1 is MNHNY and CDR2 is SVGAGI in the germline V gene (reference sequence). This CDR3 contains 15 residues. With V trimmed by 0 bases and J by 7 bases, 7 bases remained unmatched. The CDR3 region has the DNA TGTGCCAGCAGTTACTCCGGGACAGGGAGTGTAGAGCAGTACTTC. It is translated as CASSYSGTGSVEQYF.

This clone occurred once. V usage is TRBV5-1 and J usage is TRBJ1-1, with TRBD1 matching over 10 bases. V lost 4 bases and J lost 1; bases outside the gene matches: 4. Germline CDR1 and CDR2: SGHRS and YFSETQ. The CDR3 is 15 residues long. Here the CDR3 DNA reads TGCGCCAGCAGCACGACAGGGGGCCCGAACACTGAAGCTTTCTTT. Amino acid sequence: CASSTTGGPNTEAFF. Variable domain in full (rest from reference TRBV5-1 and TRBJ1-1): KAGVTQTPRYLIKTRGQQVTLSCSPISGHRSVSWYQQTPGQGLQFLFEYFSETQRNKGNFPGRFSGRQFSNSRSEMNVSTLELGDSALYLCASSTTGGPNTEAFFGQGTRLTVV.

This rearrangement joins TRBV19 to TRBJ1-2; 7 bases fit TRBD1. Germline values: CDR1 LNHDA, CDR2 SQIVND (reference sequence). The CDR3 has 15 amino acids. V gave up 0 bases and J gave up 6 bases; unmatched junction bases: 7. The CDR3: CASSIDRIQGNGYTF. The CDR3 DNA is TGTGCCAGTAGTATAGATCGCATACAGGGGAATGGCTACACCTTC.